The 2 T cell receptor beta chains below were found in one sample sequenced in a study of T-cell reconstitution after alpha-beta-depleted transplantation in children (dated by TCRdb to 2016 to 2018). Libraries were made using PCR. The instrument was an Illumina HiSeq 2500. TCR libraries were prepared with molecular barcoding, using unique molecular identifiers to normalize TCRbeta repertoire quantification. The raw public reads went through TCRdb reprocessing: fastp at Q25, MiXCR clone calling, in-frame beta chains kept. Every CDR3 protein is listed once, alongside the most common genes and DNA of its rows. A total of about 400,000 distinct CDR3 sequences appear in this sample, about 14% of them only once. Around 4% of the sample belongs to the ten largest clones. The sample consisted of PBMCs, taken from the stem cell graft. These receptor sequences come from a human donor who donated a stem cell graft to a child with Fanconi anemia.

This clonotype was found many times. The V gene is TRBV4-3, the J gene TRBJ2-1; D may be TRBD1 (6 bases). V lost 1 base and J 0 bases, leaving 10 bases between the germline ends. This CDR3 region has 16 residues. Germline assignment: CDR1 LGHNA and CDR2 YSLEER. CDR3 residues: CASSQVNRVSYNEQFF. CDR3 DNA sequence: TGCGCCAGCAGCCAAGTCAACAGGGTCTCCTACAATGAGCAGTTCTTC.

The J gene is TRBJ1-1, the V gene TRBV2; D may be TRBD1 (5 bases). Germline V gene sequence: CDR1 SNHLY, CDR2 FYNNEI. V lost 8 bases to trimming and J lost 0 bases, with 16 bases between them. The CDR3 is 15 amino acids. The CDR3 spells CASVWDRLMNTEAFF. The CDR3 nucleotides are TGTGCCAGCGTCTGGGACCGCCTCATGAACACTGAAGCTTTCTTT.